The 22 T cell receptor beta chains below come from one sample, sequenced in a study of T-cell reconstitution after alpha-beta-depleted transplantation in children (dated by TCRdb to about 2016). Library preparation used PCR. Reads for this sample came from an Illumina HiSeq 2500. Molecular barcoding was employed in the preparation of TCR libraries, with unique molecular identifiers being used to normalize TCRbeta repertoire quantification. TCRdb cleaned the public reads at Q25 with fastp, built clones with MiXCR and kept in-frame beta chains. Every CDR3 protein is listed once, alongside the most common genes and DNA of its rows. The sample records 150,000 to 200,000 distinct CDR3 sequences, just over 14% of which are singletons. The ten largest make up approximately 13% of the sample. Material: PBMCs from the stem cell graft donor, obtained from the stem cell graft. All receptors derive from a human donor who donated a stem cell graft to a child with acute lymphoblastic leukemia.

The chain uses TRBV20-1 and TRBJ2-5, with D perhaps matching TRBD2 (6 bases). The CDR3 length is 13 residues. V shed 5 bases and J shed 4 bases, with 14 bases lying between them. Looked up from germline, CDR1 is DFQATT and CDR2 is SNEGSKA (reference sequence). CDR3 protein: CSAPRLVGETQYF. For the CDR3, the DNA is TGCAGTGCTCCTAGACTAGTCGGAGAGACCCAGTACTTC.

The chain has TRBV12-3 or TRBV12-4 and TRBJ2-1; 13 bases are shared with TRBD2. The CDR3 consists of 14 residues. V trimming: 5 bases; J trimming: 12 bases; junction bases outside the gene matches: 7. The CDR3 DNA is TGTGCCAGCAGTCCCGGACTAGCGGGGGCTGGGCAGTTCTTC. The encoded protein is CASSPGLAGAGQFF.

This clonotype has a count of ten or more. This sequence joins TRBV20-1 and TRBJ1-2; no definite D call. The germline V gene has CDR1 DFQATT and CDR2 SNEGSKA (reference sequence). This CDR3 is built from 13 residues. V lost 6 bases to trimming and J lost 2 bases, with 13 bases between them. In DNA, the CDR3 is TGCAGTGCCGGCCCGTTGGGGAACTATGGCTACACCTTC. Protein sequence: CSAGPLGNYGYTF.

V gene TRBV30 combines with J gene TRBJ2-1; 7 nucleotides align to TRBD2. Germline values: CDR1 GTSNPN, CDR2 SVGIG (reference sequence). The CDR3 totals 14 residues. With V trimmed by 3 bases and J by 2 bases, 4 bases remained unmatched. The CDR3 nucleotides are TGTGCCTGGAGATGGGGGAGGGCCTACAATGAGCAGTTCTTC. It specifies CAWRWGRAYNEQFF.

Many counts were recorded for this clonotype. The chain carries TRBV20-1 and TRBJ1-1, with D perhaps matching TRBD1 (6 bases). This CDR3 region has 11 residues. CDR1 is DFQATT, CDR2 SNEGSKA, per germline (reference sequence). Trimming removed 7 bases from V and 4 bases from J, with 10 bases in between. The CDR3 DNA follows: TGCAGTGTAGGGGGTACCACTGAAGCTTTCTTT. It specifies CSVGGTTEAFF.

This clonotype was counted many times. The rearrangement links TRBV7-2 to TRBJ2-2, with 9 bases identical to TRBD2. The germline V gene encodes CDR1 SGHTA and CDR2 FQGNSA. Germline trimming cut 6 bases from V and 3 bases from J; bases unmatched to any gene: 5. The CDR3 sequence is 15 residues long. CDR3 DNA sequence: TGTGCCAGCAGACCTAGCGGGACCTACACCGGGGAGCTGTTTTTT. Its translation is CASRPSGTYTGELFF.

There are many counts of this clonotype. DNA for the CDR3: TGCGCCAGCAGCTTGGGTGGGACAACCTCCTACGAGCAGTACTTC. Translated: CASSLGGTTSYEQYF. The V and J genes are TRBV5-1 and TRBJ2-7, with a weak D call TRBD1 (6 bases). CDR1 and CDR2 from the germline V gene are SGHRS and YFSETQ. V was shortened by 0 bases and J by 0 bases, with 10 bases between the two germline ends. The CDR3 has 15 residues.

This clonotype was seen ten or more times. V and J are TRBV20-1 and TRBJ2-1; the match to TRBD2 covers 14 bases. This CDR3 region has 17 residues. Trimming took 0 bases from V and 9 from J; bases not matched to a gene: 10. Germline CDR1 and CDR2: DFQATT and SNEGSKA (reference sequence). The CDR3 sequence is CSARENTGTSGSGEQFF. As DNA, the CDR3 is TGCAGTGCTAGAGAAAATACAGGGACTAGCGGGAGCGGTGAGCAGTTCTTC.

Comment on this clonotype: A much more abundant neighbour one base away suggests this may be a read error. The chain joins TRBV5-1 to TRBJ2-1; TRBD2 aligns across 7 bases. The CDR3 extends over 16 amino acids. CDR1 SGHRS and CDR2 YFSETQ come from the germline V gene. The CDR3 protein is CASSLDASGSYNQQFF. The CDR3 DNA follows: TGCGCCAGCAGCTTGGATGCTAGCGGCTCCTACAATCAGCAGTTCTTC.

This clonotype appeared many times. This chain uses TRBV3-1 with TRBJ2-7; D is uncertain. The CDR3 spans 14 residues. Trimming removed 2 bases from V and 2 bases from J, with 10 bases in between. The germline CDR1 and CDR2 sequences are LGHDT and YNNKEL (reference sequence). The CDR3 bases are TGTGCCAGCAGCCAAAACTCCGGAGCCTACGAGCAGTACTTC. Encoded protein: CASSQNSGAYEQYF.

This clonotype has more than one count but fewer than ten. The V call is TRBV27, the J call TRBJ1-1, with 11 bases identical to TRBD1. Germline V gives CDR1 MNHEY, CDR2 SMNVEV (reference sequence). The CDR3 length is 19 residues. The junction had 15 bases not matched to a gene; V was cut back by 6 bases and J by 0 bases. CDR3 nucleotides: TGTGCCAGCAGACCGCACGTCAGCCGGGACAGGGGGATGAACACTGAAGCTTTCTTT. Protein sequence: CASRPHVSRDRGMNTEAFF.

This clonotype was recorded many times. V and J are TRBV29-1 and TRBJ2-5; TRBD2 aligns across 8 bases. The J segment lost 0 bases and the V segment lost 1 base, leaving 7 bases of the junction unmatched. This CDR3 comprises 16 residues. CDR1 SQVTM and CDR2 ANQGSEA come from the germline V gene. This CDR3 is CSVEAGGGWYQETQYF. The CDR3 region has the DNA TGCAGCGTTGAAGCGGGGGGGGGTTGGTACCAAGAGACCCAGTACTTC.

This clonotype was seen repeatedly, ten times or more. This chain uses TRBV27 with TRBJ1-1; D gene unclear. The CDR3 spans 14 residues. The germline V and J ends were trimmed by 0 bases and 6 bases, with 11 bases remaining between them. CDR1 and CDR2 (germline): MNHEY, SMNVEV (reference sequence). The CDR3 region is CASSLSQEFSEAFF. CDR3 nucleotides: TGTGCCAGCAGTTTATCGCAGGAGTTCTCTGAAGCTTTCTTT.

J is TRBJ2-7 and V is TRBV7-2; no clear D gene. Per the germline V gene, CDR1 is SGHTA and CDR2 is FQGNSA. V was shortened by 1 base and J by 7 bases, with 8 bases between the two germline ends. The CDR3 is 12 amino acids. The CDR3 region has the DNA TGTGCCAGCAGCTTAGGTTGGACGGAGCAGTACTTC. Translation gives CASSLGWTEQYF.

Ten or more counts support this clonotype. The chain couples TRBV5-6 to TRBJ2-6, with D hard to call. The CDR3 runs to 15 residues. The germline V gene has CDR1 SGHDT and CDR2 YYEEEE. V was shortened by 1 base and J by 4 bases, with 9 bases between the two germline ends. The CDR3 coding sequence is TGTGCCAGCAGCTTGATCGGGTACGGGGCCAACGTCCTGACTTTC. Residues: CASSLIGYGANVLTF. The whole variable domain, filled in from reference TRBV5-6 and TRBJ2-6, reads DAGVTQSPTHLIKTRGQQVTLRCSPKSGHDTVSWYQQALGQGPQFIFQYYEEEERQRGNFPDRFSGHQFPNYSSELNVNALLLGDSALYLCASSLIGYGANVLTFGAGSRLTVL.

This chain joins TRBV7-9 and TRBJ2-1; D possibly corresponds to TRBD1 (5 bases). V dropped 3 bases and J dropped 8 bases, with 11 bases sitting between them. The germline V gene has CDR1 SEHNR and CDR2 FQNEAQ (reference sequence). The CDR3 contains 13 residues. The CDR3 reads CASSFGHRDEQFF. CDR3 DNA: TGTGCCAGCAGCTTCGGACATCGGGATGAGCAGTTCTTC.

This clonotype was seen at least ten times. This chain connects TRBV10-3 to TRBJ2-7, with unresolved D. CDR1 and CDR2 (germline): ENHRY, SYGVKD. Trimming stripped 3 bases from V and 0 bases from J, with 6 bases between. The CDR3 is made up of 13 amino acids. CDR3 loop: CAISEEASYEQYF. The CDR3 DNA follows: TGTGCCATCAGTGAAGAGGCCTCCTACGAGCAGTACTTC.

This clonotype was counted many times. J is TRBJ2-7 and V is TRBV20-1, with TRBD2 matching over 8 bases. This CDR3 contains 16 residues. V trimming: 3 bases; J trimming: 3 bases; junction bases outside the gene matches: 13. CDR1 and CDR2 from the germline V gene are DFQATT and SNEGSKA (reference sequence). The CDR3: CSARDQAGERGYEQYF. DNA of the CDR3: TGCAGTGCTAGGGATCAAGCGGGAGAGAGGGGCTACGAGCAGTACTTC.

This clonotype has at least ten counts. The V call is TRBV6-5, the J call TRBJ1-1; no firm D call. This CDR3 is 18 amino acids long. V was shortened by 0 bases and J by 2 bases, with 19 bases between the two germline ends. From germline, CDR1 is MNHEY and CDR2 SVGAGI. The CDR3 sequence is CASSYSPQRRPTNTEAFF. DNA of the CDR3: TGTGCCAGCAGTTACTCCCCGCAGCGTCGTCCCACTAACACTGAAGCTTTCTTT.

The chain employs TRBV14 and TRBJ2-1; TRBD2 matches at 11 bases. Germline values: CDR1 SGHDN, CDR2 FVKESK. There are 16 residues in the CDR3. V lost 6 bases to trimming and J lost 2 bases; unmatched junction nucleotides: 6. The CDR3 DNA reads TGTGCCAGCAGTCCTCCGGGACTAGCGGCCTACAATGAGCAGTTCTTC. Protein product: CASSPPGLAAYNEQFF.

The chain links TRBV7-6 to TRBJ1-1; a possible D gene is TRBD1 (6 bases). The CDR3 is 15 residues long. Germline V gene sequence: CDR1 SGHVS, CDR2 FNYEAQ. V gave up 0 bases and J gave up 1 base, with 9 bases separating them. The CDR3 DNA reads as TGTGCCAGCAGCTTAGCAGGGGGAAGGAACACTGAAGCTTTCTTT. This gives the protein CASSLAGGRNTEAFF.

This clonotype was picked up many times. This sequence joins TRBV25-1 and TRBJ2-3; D gene uncertain. CDR3 size: 12 residues. The V and J ends lost 8 bases and 5 bases respectively, with 11 bases between them. Germline-derived CDR1 and CDR2 are MGHDK and SYGVNS. The CDR3 DNA is TGTGCCAGCGGGAACTCTAGAGATACGCAGTATTTT. As protein: CASGNSRDTQYF.